One sample yielded the 3 T cell receptor beta chains listed below, sequenced in a study of blood T cell repertoires in COVID-19. Sequencing was performed with immunoSEQ multiplex PCR; in TCRdb, only in-frame clones are kept and a portion is missing. This table holds some 90,000 clones, about nine tenths found once. The sequencing sample was made of peripheral blood. Receptor source: a man aged 50 to 59 with acute or convalescent COVID-19.

This clone appeared a single time. The V and J genes are TRBV19 and TRBJ2-5; D possibly corresponds to TRBD2 (7 bases). Germline values: CDR1 LNHDA, CDR2 SQIVND (reference sequence). V gave up 5 bases and J gave up 5 bases, with 12 bases separating them. This CDR3 region has 13 residues. CDR3 residues: CASSWGGRETQYF. The DNA of the CDR3 is TGTGCCAGTAGTTGGGGGGGCCGGGAGACCCAGTACTTC.

This chain joins TRBV2 and TRBJ2-7; 11 positions agree with TRBD1. V shed 9 bases and J 7 bases; nucleotides not matched to a gene: 8. Germline V CDR1 and CDR2: SNHLY, FYNNEI. This CDR3 has 13 amino acids. The CDR3 loop is CARGGQGVTEQYF. In nucleotides, the CDR3 is TGTGCCAGAGGGGGACAGGGGGTTACGGAGCAGTACTTC. Filled out from reference TRBV2 and TRBJ2-7, the complete variable domain reads EPEVTQTPSHQVTQMGQEVILRCVPISNHLYFYWYRQILGQKVEFLVSFYNNEISEKSEIFDDQFSVERPDGSNFTLKIRSTKLEDSAMYFCARGGQGVTEQYFGPGTRLTVT.

This chain joins TRBV4-2 and TRBJ1-2; D call uncertain. CDR1 is LGHNA, CDR2 YNFKEQ, per germline. The germline V and J ends were trimmed by 0 bases and 5 bases, with 10 bases remaining between them. The CDR3 sequence is 14 residues long. The CDR3 is CASSQDGQVYGYTF. The DNA for the CDR3 is TGTGCCAGCAGCCAAGACGGCCAGGTTTATGGCTACACCTTC.